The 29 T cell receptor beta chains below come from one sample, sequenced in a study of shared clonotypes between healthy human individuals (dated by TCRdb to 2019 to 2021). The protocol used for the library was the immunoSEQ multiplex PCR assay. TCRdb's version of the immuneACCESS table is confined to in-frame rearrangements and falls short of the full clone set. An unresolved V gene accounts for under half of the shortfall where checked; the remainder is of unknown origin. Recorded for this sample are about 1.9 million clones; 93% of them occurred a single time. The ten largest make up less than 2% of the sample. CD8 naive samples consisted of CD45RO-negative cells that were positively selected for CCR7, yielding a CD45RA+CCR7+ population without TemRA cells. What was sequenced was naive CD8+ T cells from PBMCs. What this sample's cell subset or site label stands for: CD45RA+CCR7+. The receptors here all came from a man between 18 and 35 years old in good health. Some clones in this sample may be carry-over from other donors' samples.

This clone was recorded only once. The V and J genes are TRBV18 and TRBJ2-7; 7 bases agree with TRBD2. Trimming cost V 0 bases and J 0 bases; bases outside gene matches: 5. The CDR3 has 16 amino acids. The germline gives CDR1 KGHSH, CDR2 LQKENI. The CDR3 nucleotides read TGTGCCAGCTCACCACCGGGGGGGAGGAACTCCTACGAGCAGTACTTC. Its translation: CASSPPGGRNSYEQYF.

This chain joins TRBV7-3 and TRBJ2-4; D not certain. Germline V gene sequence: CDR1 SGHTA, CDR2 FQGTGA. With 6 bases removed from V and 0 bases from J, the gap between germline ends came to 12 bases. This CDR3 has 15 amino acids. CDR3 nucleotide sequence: TGTGCCAGCAGTCCGACTCATTTAGCCAAAAACATTCAGTACTTC. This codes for CASSPTHLAKNIQYF.

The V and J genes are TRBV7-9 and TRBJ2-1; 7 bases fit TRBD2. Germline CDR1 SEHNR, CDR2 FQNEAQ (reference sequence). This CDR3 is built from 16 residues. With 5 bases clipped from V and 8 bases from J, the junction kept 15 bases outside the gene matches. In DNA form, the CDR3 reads TGTGCCAGCAGCCCCCTAGCCGGGGGGTCGAAGTATGAGCAGTTCTTC. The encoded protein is CASSPLAGGSKYEQFF.

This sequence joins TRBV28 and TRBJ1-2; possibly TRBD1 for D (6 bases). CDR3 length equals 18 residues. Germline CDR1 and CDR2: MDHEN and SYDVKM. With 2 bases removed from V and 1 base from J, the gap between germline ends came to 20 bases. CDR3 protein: CASSLVGGLIFLNYGYTF. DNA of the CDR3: TGTGCCAGCAGTTTAGTGGGGGGCCTCATCTTTCTTAACTATGGCTACACCTTC.

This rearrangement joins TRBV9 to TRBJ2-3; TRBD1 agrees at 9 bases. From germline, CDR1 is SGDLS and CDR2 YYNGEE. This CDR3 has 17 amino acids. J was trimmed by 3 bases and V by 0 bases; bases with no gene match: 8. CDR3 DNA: TGTGCCAGCAGCGTAGATATTACAGGGGGCGCGACAGATACGCAGTATTTT. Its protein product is CASSVDITGGATDTQYF. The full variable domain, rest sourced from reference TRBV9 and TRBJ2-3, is DSGVTQTPKHLITATGQRVTLRCSPRSGDLSVYWYQQSLDQGLQFLIQYYNGEERAKGNILERFSAQQFPDLHSELNLSSLELGDSALYFCASSVDITGGATDTQYFGPGTRLTVL.

In DNA form, the CDR3 reads TGTGCCAGCAGCCCCCGGACCGGGACCCCCTACGAGCAGTACTTC. This sequence encodes CASSPRTGTPYEQYF. The chain is built from TRBV7-8 and TRBJ2-7; D possibly matches TRBD1 or TRBD2 (5 bases each). The germline V gene encodes CDR1 SGHVS and CDR2 FQNEAQ. Trimming removed 5 bases from V and 2 bases from J, with 16 bases in between. The CDR3 runs 15 residues.

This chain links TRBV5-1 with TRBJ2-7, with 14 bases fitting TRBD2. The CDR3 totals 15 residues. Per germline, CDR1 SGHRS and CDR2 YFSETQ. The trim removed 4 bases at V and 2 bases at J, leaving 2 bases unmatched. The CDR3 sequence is CASSQGLAGAYEQYF. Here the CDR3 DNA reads TGCGCCAGCAGCCAGGGACTAGCGGGAGCCTACGAGCAGTACTTC.

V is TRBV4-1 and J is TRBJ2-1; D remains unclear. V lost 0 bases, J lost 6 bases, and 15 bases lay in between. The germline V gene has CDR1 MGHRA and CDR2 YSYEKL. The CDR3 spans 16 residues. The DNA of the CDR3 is TGCGCCAGCAGCCAAGATAGGACCGTCTCGGGCAATGAGCAGTTCTTC. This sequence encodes CASSQDRTVSGNEQFF.

CDR3 sequence reads: CASSIGPSGRETQYF. In DNA form, the CDR3 reads TGTGCCAGTAGTATAGGGCCTAGCGGTCGAGAGACCCAGTACTTC. The genes are TRBV19 and TRBJ2-5; 7 nucleotides line up with TRBD2. Germline V gene data show CDR1 as LNHDA and CDR2 as SQIVND (reference sequence). Trimming cost V 1 base and J 4 bases; bases outside gene matches: 6. This CDR3 has 15 amino acids. The whole variable domain, filled in from reference TRBV19 and TRBJ2-5, reads DGGITQSPKYLFRKEGQNVTLSCEQNLNHDAMYWYRQDPGQGLRLIYYSQIVNDFQKGDIAEGYSVSREKKESFPLTVTSAQKNPTAFYLCASSIGPSGRETQYFGPGTRLLVL.

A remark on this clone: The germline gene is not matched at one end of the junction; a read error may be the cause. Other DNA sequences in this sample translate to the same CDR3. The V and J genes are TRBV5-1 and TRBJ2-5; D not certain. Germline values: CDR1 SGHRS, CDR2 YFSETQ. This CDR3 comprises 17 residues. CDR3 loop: CASSPSHTDSYQETQYF. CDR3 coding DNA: TGCGCCAGCAGTCCGTCCCACACCGACTCGTACCAAGAGACCCAATACTTC.

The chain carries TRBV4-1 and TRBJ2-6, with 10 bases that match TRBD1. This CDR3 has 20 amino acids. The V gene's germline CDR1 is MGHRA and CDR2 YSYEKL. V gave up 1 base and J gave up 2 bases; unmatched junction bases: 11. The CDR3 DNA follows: TGCGCCAGCAGCCAAGGGCCTCCCGGGACAGGGGTTGCTGGGGCCAACGTCCTGACTTTC. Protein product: CASSQGPPGTGVAGANVLTF.

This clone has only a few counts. The DNA for the CDR3 is TGTGCCAGCAGTGACTCGCGGGAGGGCACCGGGGAGCTGTTTTTT. It specifies CASSDSREGTGELFF. The chain is built from TRBV6-4 and TRBJ2-2; 9 bases fit TRBD2. This CDR3 has 15 amino acids. Per the germline V gene, CDR1 is MRHNA and CDR2 is SNTAGT. V was clipped by 0 bases and J by 4 bases; unmatched bases: 0.

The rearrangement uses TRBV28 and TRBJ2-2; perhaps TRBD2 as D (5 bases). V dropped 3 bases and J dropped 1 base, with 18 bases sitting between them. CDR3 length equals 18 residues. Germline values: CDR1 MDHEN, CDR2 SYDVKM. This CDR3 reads CASSFFKVVRGNTGELFF. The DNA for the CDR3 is TGTGCCAGCAGTTTTTTTAAGGTTGTTCGGGGGAACACCGGGGAGCTGTTTTTT.

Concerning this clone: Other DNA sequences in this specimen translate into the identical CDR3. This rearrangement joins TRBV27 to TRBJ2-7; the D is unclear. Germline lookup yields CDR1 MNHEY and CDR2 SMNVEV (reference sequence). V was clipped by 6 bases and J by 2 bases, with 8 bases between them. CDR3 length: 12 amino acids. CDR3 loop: CASSPTAYEQYF. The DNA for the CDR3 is TGTGCCAGCAGCCCTACAGCCTACGAGCAGTACTTC.

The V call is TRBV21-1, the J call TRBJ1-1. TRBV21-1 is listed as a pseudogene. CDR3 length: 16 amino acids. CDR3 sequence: CASSKGGDEMNTEAFF. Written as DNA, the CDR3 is TGTGCCAGCAGCAAAGGAGGGGACGAGATGAACACTGAAGCTTTCTTT.

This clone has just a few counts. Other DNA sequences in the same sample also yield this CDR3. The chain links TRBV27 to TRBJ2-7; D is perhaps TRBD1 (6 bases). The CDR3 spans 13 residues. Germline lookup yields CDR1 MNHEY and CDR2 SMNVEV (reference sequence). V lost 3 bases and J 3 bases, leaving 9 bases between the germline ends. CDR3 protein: CASSFSRGYEQYF. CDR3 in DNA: TGTGCCAGCAGTTTTTCCAGGGGCTACGAGCAGTACTTC.

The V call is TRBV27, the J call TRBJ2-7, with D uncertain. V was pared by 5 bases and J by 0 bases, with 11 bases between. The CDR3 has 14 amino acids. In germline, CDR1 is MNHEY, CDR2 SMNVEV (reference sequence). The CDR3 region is CASSPGPVSYEQYF. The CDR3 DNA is TGTGCCAGCAGTCCCGGACCGGTCTCCTACGAGCAGTACTTC.

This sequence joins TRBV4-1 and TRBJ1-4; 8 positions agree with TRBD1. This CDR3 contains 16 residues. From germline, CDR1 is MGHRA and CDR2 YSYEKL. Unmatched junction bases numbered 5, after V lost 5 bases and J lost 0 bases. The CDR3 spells CASSIHRGATNEKLFF. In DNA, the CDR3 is TGCGCCAGCAGCATCCACAGGGGGGCAACTAATGAAAAACTGTTTTTT.

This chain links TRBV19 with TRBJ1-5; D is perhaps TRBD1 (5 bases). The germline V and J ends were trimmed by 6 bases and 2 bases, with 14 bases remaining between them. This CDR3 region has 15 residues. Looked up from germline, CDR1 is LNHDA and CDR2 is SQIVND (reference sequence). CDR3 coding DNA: TGTGCCAGTAGACCTAGACAGCTTGGCAATCAGCCCCAGCATTTT. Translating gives CASRPRQLGNQPQHF.

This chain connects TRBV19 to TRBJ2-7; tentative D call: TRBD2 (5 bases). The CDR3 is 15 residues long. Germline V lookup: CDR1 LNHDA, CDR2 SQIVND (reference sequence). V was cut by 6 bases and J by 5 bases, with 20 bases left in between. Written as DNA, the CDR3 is TGTGCCAGTAGCTCGGACTTGTTGTACGAGAACGAGCAGTACTTC. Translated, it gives CASSSDLLYENEQYF.

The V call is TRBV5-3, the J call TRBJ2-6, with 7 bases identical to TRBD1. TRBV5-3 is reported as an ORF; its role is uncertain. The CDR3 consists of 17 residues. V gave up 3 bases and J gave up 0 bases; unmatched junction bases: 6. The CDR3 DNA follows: TGTGCCAGAAGCTGGGGACAGTGGTACTCTGGGGCCAACGTCCTGACTTTC. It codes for CARSWGQWYSGANVLTF.

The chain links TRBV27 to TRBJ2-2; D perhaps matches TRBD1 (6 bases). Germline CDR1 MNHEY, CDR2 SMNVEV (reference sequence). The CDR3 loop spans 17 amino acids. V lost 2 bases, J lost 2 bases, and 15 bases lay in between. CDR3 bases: TGTGCCAGCAGTTTAGATGCTGGACAGCTAAACACCGGGGAGCTGTTTTTT. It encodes CASSLDAGQLNTGELFF.

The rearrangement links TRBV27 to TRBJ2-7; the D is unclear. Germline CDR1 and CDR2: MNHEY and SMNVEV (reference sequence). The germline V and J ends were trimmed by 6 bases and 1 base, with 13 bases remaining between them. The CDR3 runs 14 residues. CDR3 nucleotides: TGTGCCAGCAGCGAAGGGTACAGTTCCTACGAGCAGTACTTC. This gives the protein CASSEGYSSYEQYF.

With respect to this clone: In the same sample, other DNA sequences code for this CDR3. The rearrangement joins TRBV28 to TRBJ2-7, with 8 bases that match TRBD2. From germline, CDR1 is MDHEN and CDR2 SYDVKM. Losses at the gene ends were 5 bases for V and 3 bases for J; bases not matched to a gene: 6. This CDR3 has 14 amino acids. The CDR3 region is CASSTGLADYEQYF. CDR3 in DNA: TGTGCCAGCAGTACAGGACTAGCCGACTACGAGCAGTACTTC.

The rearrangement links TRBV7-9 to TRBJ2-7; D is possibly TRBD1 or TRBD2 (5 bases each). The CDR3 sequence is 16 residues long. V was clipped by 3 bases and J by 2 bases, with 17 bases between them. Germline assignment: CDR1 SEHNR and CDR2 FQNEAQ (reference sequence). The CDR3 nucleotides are TGTGCCAGCAGCTTGTATGGGGACCCACGCCCCTACGAGCAGTACTTC. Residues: CASSLYGDPRPYEQYF.

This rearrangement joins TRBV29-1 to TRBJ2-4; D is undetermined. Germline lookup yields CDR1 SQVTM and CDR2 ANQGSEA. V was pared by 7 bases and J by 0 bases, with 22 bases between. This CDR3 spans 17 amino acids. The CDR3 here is CSATGLSTILAKNIQYF. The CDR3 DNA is TGCAGCGCCACGGGCCTTTCTACTATTCTAGCCAAAAACATTCAGTACTTC.

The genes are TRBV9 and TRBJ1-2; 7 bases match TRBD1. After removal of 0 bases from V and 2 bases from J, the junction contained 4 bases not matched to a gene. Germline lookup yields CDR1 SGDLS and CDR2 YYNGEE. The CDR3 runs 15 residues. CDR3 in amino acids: CASSVGDSINYGYTF. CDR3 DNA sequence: TGTGCCAGCAGCGTAGGGGACAGCATAAACTATGGCTACACCTTC. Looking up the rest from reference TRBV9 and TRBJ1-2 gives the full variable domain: DSGVTQTPKHLITATGQRVTLRCSPRSGDLSVYWYQQSLDQGLQFLIQYYNGEERAKGNILERFSAQQFPDLHSELNLSSLELGDSALYFCASSVGDSINYGYTFGSGTRLTVV.

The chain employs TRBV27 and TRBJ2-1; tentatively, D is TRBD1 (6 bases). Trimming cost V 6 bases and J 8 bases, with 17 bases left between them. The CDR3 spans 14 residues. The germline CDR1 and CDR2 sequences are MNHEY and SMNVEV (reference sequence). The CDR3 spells CASSPLAGQYEQFF. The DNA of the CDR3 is TGTGCCAGCAGCCCCCTAGCAGGACAGTATGAGCAGTTCTTC.

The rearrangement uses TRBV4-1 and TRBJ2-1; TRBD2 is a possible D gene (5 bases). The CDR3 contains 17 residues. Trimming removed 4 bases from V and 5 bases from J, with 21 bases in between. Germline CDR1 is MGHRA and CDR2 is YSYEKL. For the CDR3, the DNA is TGCGCCAGCAGCCCAAGGCTCGGTACTAGAAAAGACAATGAGCAGTTCTTC. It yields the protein CASSPRLGTRKDNEQFF.